Sequencing of this TCR beta chain was carried out in a study of response to subunit inactivated influenza vaccine. MiXCR was run by TCRdb on the RT-PCR reads, yielding one entry per CDR3 protein. The sample lists about 700,000 distinct CDR3 sequences, 15% to 19% seen once, with around a tenth in the top ten. The length of the CDR3 is 15 residues. Germline V gene data show CDR1 as MNHEY and CDR2 as SVGAGI. V was clipped by 1 base and J by 6 bases; unmatched bases: 5. This clonotype was seen a few times. The TCR sequence derives from a man over 45 who received an inactivated influenza vaccine. The rearrangement uses TRBV6-5 and TRBJ2-1; the match to TRBD1 covers 8 bases. Sequencing used PBMCs from blood, obtained 11 to 12 days after vaccination. CDR3 coding DNA: TGTGCCAGCAGTTACTTTCCGGGACAGGCCAATGAGCAGTTCTTC. It encodes CASSYFPGQANEQFF.